This T cell receptor (beta chain) originates from a study of T cells in localized non-small cell lung cancer. The data were produced by immunoSEQ multiplex PCR, yet TCRdb's version contains in-frame clones alone and is incomplete. The sample yields 50,000 to 65,000 clones, roughly 80% seen once. Germline assignment: CDR1 SGHTA and CDR2 FQGTGA. The CDR3 is made up of 19 amino acids. V was clipped by 5 bases and J by 3 bases; unmatched bases: 13. The sample consisted of PBMCs, taken before any cancer treatment. The origin of this receptor is a man aged 40 to 69 with stage II lung adenocarcinoma. V and J are TRBV7-3 and TRBJ2-1; 13 bases are a match to TRBD2. This CDR3 reads CASSPRGTSGKRFYNEQFF. In DNA, the CDR3 is TGTGCCAGCAGCCCAAGAGGGACTAGCGGGAAGCGCTTCTACAATGAGCAGTTCTTC. Based on the CDR3 plus reference TRBV7-3 and TRBJ2-1, the full variable domain is GAGVSQTPSNKVTEKGKYVELRCDPISGHTALYWYRQSLGQGPEFLIYFQGTGAADDSGLPNDRFFAVRPEGSVSTLKIQRTERGDSAVYLCASSPRGTSGKRFYNEQFFGPGTRLTVL.